This T cell receptor beta chain was found in a study of radiation and T cells in renal cell carcinoma. The V gene lost 0 bases and the J gene lost 1 base, with 5 bases spanning the gap. Per the germline V gene, CDR1 is PRHDT and CDR2 is FYEKMQ (reference sequence). The CDR3 has 14 amino acids. Regarding time point: blood 4 weeks post-SBRT, at nephrectomy. Treatment given: 15 Gy SBRT to primary tumor, nephrectomy 4 weeks later. Nephrectomy followed 15 Gy stereotactic body radiation by 4 weeks. Serial blood draws occurred at baseline and 2 and 4 weeks post-SBRT. Turning to this clone: What it recognizes is unknown.

Study observations and caveats: From baseline, blood top tumor clonotypes peaked at 2 weeks post-radiation. Pretreatment tumor biopsies were lacking, so baseline clonotypes are unknown.

Profiled with immunoSEQ multiplex PCR; TCRdb holds only in-frame clones, not every one. This sample has 120,000 to 150,000 clones; 86% occur once, and the top ten carry under 20%. The chain combines TRBV13 with TRBJ2-3; D gene ambiguous. The receptor comes from a woman between 50 and 59 years old with renal cell carcinoma. Sequenced material: blood, taken from a patient whose treatment included radiotherapy and nephrectomy. The CDR3 nucleotides are TGTGCCAGCAGCTTAGGCGCCCGCACAGATACGCAGTATTTT. This sequence encodes CASSLGARTDTQYF.